Listed here are 29 T cell receptor beta chains from one sample, sequenced in a study of tumor-infiltrating lymphocytes in primary liver carcinoma. Synthesis of TCR beta cDNA was carried out from 500 ng total RNA with a constant-region primer. For TCR beta, libraries were produced by three nested multiplex PCR rounds using slightly modified ARM-PCR. In the first two PCR rounds, TRBV1-TRBV30 forward primers were paired with a C-beta reverse primer, and each round lasted roughly 9 cycles. MiXCR was run by TCRdb on the multiplex PCR reads, yielding one entry per CDR3 protein. Found here are more than 75,000 distinct CDR3 sequences, approximately 70% of them singletons; the top ten hold roughly a fifth. Unsorted bulk tissue (about 20-30 mg) underwent RNA and DNA co-extraction. Sequenced: liver tumor tissue from sampling region 1. Sample subset: tumor region T1, superior pole. These receptors originate from a man aged 35 to 55 with primary liver carcinoma and hepatitis B virus infection.

This clonotype is a singleton in its sample. A junction end diverges from the germline sequence, so it may reflect a read error. The chain carries TRBV5-1 and TRBJ2-7, with a possible D match to TRBD2 (7 bases). This CDR3 comprises 13 residues. In germline, CDR1 is SGHRS, CDR2 YFSETQ. CDR3 sequence (DNA): TGCGCCACCATGGAGGGGGAGGGCTACGAACAGTACTTC. This translates into CATMEGEGYEQYF.

This clonotype came up many times. The V gene is TRBV12-3 or TRBV12-4, the J gene TRBJ2-7; possible D gene TRBD1, 6 bases. V was clipped by 3 bases and J by 2 bases, with 8 bases between them. The CDR3 contains 13 residues. The CDR3 nucleotides read TGTGCCAGCAGTTTTGGGGGCCCCTACGAGCAGTACTTC. This gives the protein CASSFGGPYEQYF.

The sample holds a few counts of this clonotype. A read error may produce the germline difference seen at one junction end. This sequence joins TRBV7-9 and TRBJ1-5; tentatively, D is TRBD1 (6 bases). This CDR3 is built from 13 residues. CDR1 is SEHNR, CDR2 FQNEAQ, per germline (reference sequence). The CDR3, as DNA: TGTGCCAGCAGCTCTTGGACAGATCAGCCCCCGCATTTT. This encodes CASSSWTDQPPHF.

The V call is TRBV11-2, the J call TRBJ2-7, with 12 positions matching TRBD2. V lost 6 bases to trimming and J lost 8 bases; unmatched junction nucleotides: 20. This CDR3 is 18 amino acids long. The germline V gene encodes CDR1 SGHAT and CDR2 FQNNGV. The CDR3 is CASSLSVGLAGRGYKQYF. The CDR3 DNA reads as TGTGCCAGCAGTTTATCCGTTGGACTAGCGGGAAGGGGGTACAAGCAGTACTTC.

Points on this clonotype: An end of the junction differs from the germline gene, which may be a read error. The rearrangement joins TRBV5-1 to TRBJ1-5; 9 nucleotides align to TRBD1. The CDR3 has 15 amino acids. The V gene's germline CDR1 is SGHRS and CDR2 YFSETQ. For the CDR3, the DNA is TGCGCCAGCAGTTGCACAGGGGGCGCCAATCAGCCTCAGCATTTT. Amino acids: CASSCTGGANQPQHF.

The rearrangement joins TRBV4-1 to TRBJ2-3, with D possibly being TRBD1 or TRBD2 (6 bases each). This CDR3 has 14 residues. V lost 8 bases and J 5 bases, leaving 17 bases between the germline ends. The germline CDR1 and CDR2 sequences are MGHRA and YSYEKL. The CDR3 DNA sequence: TGCGCCAGCCTAGGCCGGGGGCCCAGAGATACGCAGTATTTT. Translation: CASLGRGPRDTQYF.

This clonotype came up many times. V gene TRBV4-1 combines with J gene TRBJ1-3; D unresolved. The length of the CDR3 is 15 residues. Germline V gives CDR1 MGHRA, CDR2 YSYEKL. The V end was cut by 0 bases, the J end by 1 base, with 7 bases between. The CDR3 DNA is TGCGCCAGCAGCCAAGATGGGTTTTCTGGAAACACCATATATTTT. It specifies CASSQDGFSGNTIYF.

This clonotype is a singleton in its sample. The chain is built from TRBV4-2 and TRBJ1-1; D gene uncertain. CDR3 size: 16 residues. V was trimmed by 0 bases and J by 0 bases, leaving 11 bases between them. The germline CDR1 and CDR2 sequences are LGHNA and YNFKEQ. The CDR3 sequence: CASSQDLGIVNTEAFF. DNA for the CDR3: TGTGCCAGCAGCCAAGATTTAGGGATAGTGAACACTGAAGCTTTCTTT.

CDR3 in DNA: TGTGCCAGCAGTAAATACGGGATCGGGGAAGAACTGTTTTTT. It translates to CASSKYGIGEELFF. The chain joins TRBV28 to TRBJ1-4; no clear D. The CDR3 loop spans 14 amino acids. V lost 5 bases, J lost 12 bases, and 19 bases lay in between. The germline CDR1 and CDR2 sequences are MDHEN and SYDVKM.

With respect to this clonotype: This may arise from a read error, as a much more abundant clone is one base away. The chain links TRBV10-3 to TRBJ2-7, with unresolved D. Germline assignment: CDR1 ENHRY and CDR2 SYGVKD. The CDR3 runs to 12 residues. CDR3 DNA sequence: TGTGTCATCGGTATCCAATTATACGAGCAGTACTTC. The encoded protein is CVIGIQLYEQYF.

Turning to this clonotype: A clone one base away is much larger, so this may be a read error. This chain links TRBV10-2 with TRBJ1-2; 11 bases are shared with TRBD1. This CDR3 contains 15 residues. Germline CDR1 is WSHSY and CDR2 is SAAADI. The CDR3 spells CAGSDWTGGLVDYTF. CDR3 bases: TGCGCCGGCAGTGATTGGACAGGGGGCCTCGTTGACTACACCTTC.

For this clonotype: A junction boundary mismatches the germline segment, possibly from a read error. The chain uses TRBV10-2 and TRBJ2-3; D remains ambiguous. Germline CDR1 and CDR2: WSHSY and SAAADI. The CDR3 totals 15 residues. CDR3 region: CANSDGWTVEDTQYF. In DNA, the CDR3 is TGCGCCAACAGTGATGGCTGGACGGTCGAAGATACGCAGTATTTT.

This clonotype was detected many times. The rearrangement links TRBV29-1 to TRBJ2-2; D may be TRBD1 (6 bases). Between the trimmed V and J ends, which lost 4 bases and 6 bases, there was a span of 9 bases. Germline assignment: CDR1 SQVTM and CDR2 ANQGSEA. The CDR3 is made up of 12 amino acids. Here the CDR3 reads CSVGAGAGELFF. The CDR3 DNA is TGCAGCGTTGGGGCAGGGGCCGGGGAGCTGTTTTTT.

In regard to this clonotype: The CDR3 does not end in the conserved phenylalanine or tryptophan, so this is likely a read error. The gene calls are TRBV5-8 and TRBJ1-6; 8 bases map to TRBD1. The V gene's germline CDR1 is SGHTS and CDR2 YDEGEE. This CDR3 comprises 15 residues. The CDR3 loop reads CASSRTGGNSSSLHY. For the CDR3, the DNA is TGTGCCAGCAGTCGTACAGGGGGGAATAGTTCATCCCTCCACTAT.

In the case of this clonotype: A junction boundary mismatches the germline segment, possibly from a read error. This chain connects TRBV5-5 to TRBJ2-7, with TRBD2 matching over 7 bases. The CDR3 length is 16 residues. Germline CDR1 and CDR2: SGHKS and YYEKEE (reference sequence). DNA for the CDR3: TGTTCCAGCAGTCCTAATGCCGGACTAGATTCTCACGAGCAGTACTTC. This sequence encodes CSSSPNAGLDSHEQYF.

Regarding this clonotype: The CDR3 does not close with the conserved phenylalanine or tryptophan, likely indicating a read error. V is TRBV11-2 and J is TRBJ2-5, with 9 bases that match TRBD2. Trimming cost V 0 bases and J 2 bases; bases outside gene matches: 7. CDR1 and CDR2 (germline): SGHAT, FQNNGV. This CDR3 contains 17 residues. The CDR3 sequence is CASSLDMGLAGQETQYL. In nucleotides, the CDR3 is TGTGCCAGCAGCTTAGATATGGGACTAGCTGGACAAGAGACCCAGTACTTA.

As regards this clonotype: Given a much more abundant clone one base away, this may be a read error. J is TRBJ2-3 and V is TRBV28; 7 positions agree with TRBD2. Germline assignment: CDR1 MDHEN and CDR2 SYDVKM. The CDR3 is 17 amino acids. The CDR3 here is CASSSDTGRERTDTQFF. In DNA form, the CDR3 reads TGTGCCAGCAGTTCGGACACGGGGAGGGAGCGCACAGATACGCAGTTTTTT. Full variable domain (remainder filled in from reference TRBV28 and TRBJ2-3): DVKVTQSSRYLVKRTGEKVFLECVQDMDHENMFWYRQDPGLGLRLIYFSYDVKMKEKGDIPEGYSVSREKKERFSLILESASTNQTSMYLCASSSDTGRERTDTQFFGPGTRLTVL.

The J gene is TRBJ1-2, the V gene TRBV28; 8 bases are a match to TRBD1. This CDR3 spans 14 amino acids. J lost 4 bases, V lost 7 bases, and 8 bases had no gene match. Germline V CDR1 and CDR2: MDHEN, SYDVKM. This CDR3 reads CASKGQGAFYGYTF. CDR3 nucleotide sequence: TGTGCCAGCAAAGGCCAGGGGGCTTTCTATGGCTACACCTTC.

Regarding this clonotype: The junction and the germline gene differ at one end; a read error may be behind it. V is TRBV29-1 and J is TRBJ2-3; tentative D call: TRBD1 (5 bases). CDR1 is SQVTM, CDR2 ANQGSEA, per germline. This CDR3 contains 14 residues. The CDR3 protein is CGVESWQGPDTQYF. In DNA, the CDR3 is TGCGGCGTTGAGTCGTGGCAGGGTCCAGATACGCAGTATTTT.

This clonotype was counted once. This CDR3 fails to terminate in the conserved phenylalanine or tryptophan, so it likely reflects a read error. The chain recombines TRBV29-1 with TRBJ2-1; maybe TRBD2 (5 bases). CDR3 length equals 14 residues. In germline, CDR1 is SQVTM, CDR2 ANQGSEA. Trimming took 4 bases from V and 4 from J, leaving 14 bases between them. CDR3 sequence (DNA): TGCAGCGTTGGTCTAGCCCCCCCATACAATGAGCAGTTCTCC. This codes for CSVGLAPPYNEQFS.

The chain recombines TRBV5-1 with TRBJ2-2; 14 positions match TRBD2. The trim removed 6 bases at V and 3 bases at J, leaving 13 bases unmatched. This CDR3 is built from 19 residues. Per germline, CDR1 SGHRS and CDR2 YFSETQ. CDR3 region: CASNSIGLAGGPDTGELFF. CDR3 DNA sequence: TGCGCCAGCAACTCAATCGGACTAGCGGGAGGCCCAGACACCGGGGAGCTGTTTTTT.

This clonotype is categorized as medium-sized. The chain combines TRBV6-1 with TRBJ2-5; D remains ambiguous. CDR3 length equals 13 residues. Trimming removed 7 bases at V and 4 bases at J, with 13 bases between. The germline V gene encodes CDR1 MNHNS and CDR2 SASEGT. The CDR3 sequence: CASTLRWGETQYF. The CDR3, as DNA: TGTGCCAGCACCCTGCGCTGGGGAGAGACCCAGTACTTC.

Concerning this clonotype itself: This may stem from a read error, because a much larger clone lies one nucleotide away. V gene TRBV28 combines with J gene TRBJ1-2; TRBD1 matches at 8 bases. Germline CDR1 and CDR2: MDHEN and SYDVKM. The CDR3 has 15 amino acids. The CDR3 spells CACSSLDRVEGGYTF. The CDR3 DNA sequence: TGTGCCTGCAGTTCCTTGGACAGGGTTGAGGGAGGCTACACCTTC.

Points on this clonotype: At one end the junction does not follow the germline gene, possibly because of a read error. V gene TRBV11-2 combines with J gene TRBJ2-1, with TRBD2 as a possible D gene (6 bases). The CDR3 spans 14 residues. Germline loops: CDR1 SGHAT, CDR2 FQNNGV. The CDR3: CASSSAGFGNEQFF. CDR3 DNA: TGTGCCAGCAGTTCAGCGGGCTTTGGGAATGAACAGTTCTTC.

A few counts support this clonotype. Germline is not matched at one junction end, which may reflect a read error. The gene calls are TRBV28 and TRBJ2-2, with D perhaps TRBD2 (5 bases). The CDR3 consists of 13 residues. CDR1 is MDHEN, CDR2 SYDVKM, per germline. CDR3 nucleotides: TGTACCAGCAGTTTGGCACAAACCGGGGAGCTGTTCTTT. This codes for CTSSLAQTGELFF.

Of note for this clonotype: A read error is likely, as this CDR3 ends without the conserved phenylalanine or tryptophan. V and J are TRBV28 and TRBJ2-7; 8 nucleotides match TRBD1. The germline gives CDR1 MDHEN, CDR2 SYDVKM. V lost 6 bases to trimming and J lost 0 bases; unmatched junction nucleotides: 13. The CDR3 totals 17 residues. The chain's CDR3 is CASSTTGTGGSSYEQYI. The CDR3 nucleotides are TGTGCCAGCAGCACTACCGGAACAGGGGGGAGCTCCTACGAGCAGTACATC.

This sequence joins TRBV7-2 and TRBJ1-6, with 8 nucleotides matching TRBD1. The junction had 13 bases not matched to a gene; V was cut back by 2 bases and J by 10 bases. Germline V gene lookup returns CDR1 SGHTA and CDR2 FQGNSA. The CDR3 has 17 amino acids. Here the CDR3 DNA reads TGTGCCAGCAGCTTACTCATGGCAGGTACAGGGGGGTCACCCCTCCACTTT. Protein sequence: CASSLLMAGTGGSPLHF.

To note about this clonotype: One end of the junction fails to match germline, which may point to a read error. This chain joins TRBV28 and TRBJ2-1; 12 bases line up with TRBD2. Per germline, CDR1 MDHEN and CDR2 SYDVKM. The CDR3 extends over 15 amino acids. CDR3: CASSLAGLAGNELFF. The CDR3, as DNA: TGTGCCAGCAGTTTAGCCGGACTAGCGGGGAATGAGCTGTTCTTC. Supplemented by reference TRBV28 and TRBJ2-1, the full variable domain reads DVKVTQSSRYLVKRTGEKVFLECVQDMDHENMFWYRQDPGLGLRLIYFSYDVKMKEKGDIPEGYSVSREKKERFSLILESASTNQTSMYLCASSLAGLAGNELFFGPGTRLTVL.

With regard to this clonotype: Just one base apart from a much larger clone, this may be a read error. The chain has TRBV7-9 and TRBJ1-2; 10 nucleotides agree with TRBD1. From germline, CDR1 is SEHNR and CDR2 FQNEAQ (reference sequence). This CDR3 contains 16 residues. The CDR3 loop is CASNLLGQGTPYGYTF. The CDR3 bases are TGTGCCAGCAACTTACTGGGACAGGGGACGCCGTATGGCTACACCTTC.